The rows below give T cell receptor beta chains drawn from one sample of a study of shared clonotypes between healthy human individuals. Method: immunoSEQ multiplex PCR; TCRdb's copy keeps in-frame clones and lacks some. The sample has around 2,000,000 clones; approximately 94% are singletons. The sequenced sample consisted of naive CD8+ T cells from PBMCs. These receptors were taken from a man aged 18 to 29 in good health. Some clones in this sample may be carry-over from other donors' samples. CDR3s leave out the opening cysteine and the closing phenylalanine or tryptophan. Each record gives: V gene, CDR3 protein.

V: TRBV11-2; CDR3: ASSLVPQTYEQY
V: TRBV7-6; CDR3: ASSKTVYNEQF
V: TRBV9; CDR3: ASSVTSGNEQF
V: TRBV10-3; CDR3: AISEGAGNDLYNEQF
V: TRBV27; CDR3: ASSLSTSETQY
V: TRBV4-2; CDR3: ASSQEWLAGDYEQY
V: TRBV7-8; CDR3: ASSPPVGRSYEQY
V: TRBV5-8; CDR3: ASSLARNEQF
V: TRBV11-2; CDR3: ASSFTSPPRAYEQY
V: TRBV16; CDR3: ASSQDVADTIY
V: TRBV28; CDR3: ASSFDRNNQPQH
V: TRBV28; CDR3: ASSPDREVNQPQH
V: TRBV27; CDR3: ASSLGGNYGYT
V: TRBV13; CDR3: ASSLGGVNEKLF
V: TRBV28; CDR3: ASSRGWGYTEAF
V: TRBV7-9; CDR3: ASSLGLAGANNEQF
V: TRBV19; CDR3: ASGWGLAVSTDTQY
V: TRBV30; CDR3: AWSVDGHQPQH
V: TRBV7-9; CDR3: ASSARTGGDYEQY
V: TRBV7-9; CDR3: ASSLVLVDTQY
V: TRBV7-8; CDR3: ASSDLRDLNTGELF
V: TRBV11-2; CDR3: ASSLRGGDNEQY
V: TRBV7-9; CDR3: ASSSGTGIHYYEQY
V: TRBV6-5; CDR3: ASSLGLEQF
V: TRBV28; CDR3: ASRTVLDRVPYEQY
V: TRBV16; CDR3: ASSQEGLAYEQY
V: TRBV9; CDR3: ASSVVERWSANNEQF
V: TRBV27; CDR3: ASSLTLQGAANYGYT
V: TRBV7-6; CDR3: ASSSNRGLTGELF
V: TRBV7-9; CDR3: ASSLASLGRGLRGGYT
V: TRBV19; CDR3: ASSILHTDTQY
V: TRBV7-9; CDR3: ASSLKAHYNEQF
V: TRBV19; CDR3: ASTERGSYNEQF
V: TRBV11-2; CDR3: ASSSGLAGAYEQY
V: TRBV27; CDR3: ASSSTAMNYEQY
V: TRBV19; CDR3: ASSPLGVSNQPQH
V: TRBV28; CDR3: ASRPPAGSNQPQH
V: TRBV6-6; CDR3: ATYSAGLSGNTIY
V: TRBV10-2; CDR3: ASSETGPFAPETQY
V: TRBV19; CDR3: ASSAYSGNTIY
V: TRBV6-5; CDR3: ASSYTLAGSSYEQY
V: TRBV9; CDR3: ASSGSDRGGKLF
V: TRBV28; CDR3: ASSMRLVEEQY